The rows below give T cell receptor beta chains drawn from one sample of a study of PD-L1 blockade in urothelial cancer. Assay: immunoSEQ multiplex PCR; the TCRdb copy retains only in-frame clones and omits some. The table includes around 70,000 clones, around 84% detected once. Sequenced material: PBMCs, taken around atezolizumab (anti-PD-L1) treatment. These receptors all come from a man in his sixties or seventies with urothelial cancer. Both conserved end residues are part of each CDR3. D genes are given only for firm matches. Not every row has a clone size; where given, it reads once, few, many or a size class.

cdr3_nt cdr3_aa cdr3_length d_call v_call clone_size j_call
TGCGCCAGCACCCTAGCGGGAGGGGAGACCCAGTACTTC CASTLAGGETQYF 13 TRBD2 TRBV10-2 . TRBJ2-5
TGTGCCAGTAGTATGGGACTACTCCCTAGCACAGATACGCAGTATTTT CASSMGLLPSTDTQYF 16 TRBD2 TRBV19 . TRBJ2-3
TGTGCCAGCAGCTTGCTAAGTTCCGTGAACACCGGGGAGCTGTTTTTT CASSLLSSVNTGELFF 16 . TRBV7-9 . TRBJ2-2
TGTGCCAGTAGCACAGCAACGCTGAACACTGAAGCTTTCTTT CASSTATLNTEAFF 14 . TRBV19 . TRBJ1-1
TGTGCCAGCAGCCCCCGACCATGGCTAGCGGGAGGGCTAGACTACGAGCAGTACTTC CASSPRPWLAGGLDYEQYF 19 TRBD2 TRBV9 . TRBJ2-7
TGTGCCAGCAGTTTAGTGACAGTCAACTATGGCTACACCTTC CASSLVTVNYGYTF 14 . TRBV28 . TRBJ1-2
TGTGCCAGCAGTAGTTTTGCGGGGGAGCTGTTTTTT CASSSFAGELFF 12 . TRBV9 . TRBJ2-2
TGTGCCAGCTCCTTGACAGGGGGACACGAGCAGTACTTC CASSLTGGHEQYF 13 TRBD1 TRBV18 . TRBJ2-7
TGTGCCAGCAGCCCGGGACTAGCGGCCACAGATACGCAGTATTTT CASSPGLAATDTQYF 15 TRBD2 TRBV7-7 . TRBJ2-3
TGTGCCATCAGAGGACAGGAAGTCTCTGGAAACACCATATATTTT CAIRGQEVSGNTIYF 15 TRBD1 TRBV10-3 . TRBJ1-3
TGTGCCACCAGCAGAGACAGGAGACAGTACAATCAGCCCCAGCATTTT CATSRDRRQYNQPQHF 16 . TRBV15 few TRBJ1-5
TGTGCCAGCAGCCTATCCCAGGGCCGAGAGCAGTTCTTC CASSLSQGREQFF 13 . TRBV7-2 once TRBJ2-1
TGTGCCAGCACCCCGTCCCAGGGGGGTGGAAACACCATATATTTT CASTPSQGGGNTIYF 15 TRBD1 TRBV6-6 . TRBJ1-3
TGTGCCAGCAGCTTGATGGGACAGGGGTTGTACAATGAGCAGTTCTTC CASSLMGQGLYNEQFF 16 TRBD1 TRBV5-4 . TRBJ2-1
TGCGCCAGCGCTCCCCCCGGGACAGGTCACCACGAGCAGTACTTC CASAPPGTGHHEQYF 15 TRBD1 TRBV10-2 . TRBJ2-7
TGTGCCAGCAGCAAAGGTACTAGTTACGAGCAGTACTTC CASSKGTSYEQYF 13 . TRBV21-1 . TRBJ2-7
TGTGCCAGCAGTACCCCCTCGGGGGACACAGATACGCAGTATTTT CASSTPSGDTDTQYF 15 . TRBV6-5 once TRBJ2-3
TGTGCCAGCAGTTTATCGGGACAGGGGGCCTACGAGCAGTACTTC CASSLSGQGAYEQYF 15 TRBD1 TRBV28 . TRBJ2-7
TGTGCCAGCAGTGAACAGCGGACCCAAGAGACCCAGTACTTC CASSEQRTQETQYF 14 . TRBV2 . TRBJ2-5
TGTGCCAGCAGCCGGACTAGCGGGAGGAACGAGCAGTACTTC CASSRTSGRNEQYF 14 TRBD2 TRBV28 . TRBJ2-7
TGTGCCTGCCAAGGCCGGGACTTGTACTTC CACQGRDLYF 10 . TRBV30 . TRBJ2-7
TGTGCCAACTGGGACAGGTCTAACTATGGCTACACCTTC CANWDRSNYGYTF 13 TRBD1 TRBV28 . TRBJ1-2
TGTGCCAGCAGCGTAGGGGCCGGGAGGGACGAGCAGTACTTC CASSVGAGRDEQYF 14 TRBD2 TRBV9 few TRBJ2-7
TGTGCCTGGGGAACAGGGGGTTTTGAGCAGTTCTTC CAWGTGGFEQFF 12 TRBD1 TRBV30 . TRBJ2-1
TGTGCCAGTAGTCTAACAGGGAGTAATGAAAAACTGTTTTTT CASSLTGSNEKLFF 14 . TRBV19 . TRBJ1-4
TGTGCCAGCAGCTTGGAGGCTAGCGGATACAATGAGCAGTTCTTC CASSLEASGYNEQFF 15 TRBD2 TRBV5-4 once TRBJ2-1